This T cell receptor beta chain came from a study of cytomegalovirus exposure and HLA in healthy donors. Study-level background: Around 180 million T cells yielded 110 million or so unique TCR beta sequences in earlier analysis.

For this clone: Its target is not known.

In the PCR, 60 Vbeta and 13 Jbeta primers were used. Profiled with immunoSEQ multiplex PCR; TCRdb holds only in-frame clones, not every one. The repertoire has some 170,000 clones, around four fifths of them found once; the top ten carry less than 10%. Looked up from germline, CDR1 is SGHRS and CDR2 is YFSETQ. This CDR3 is 15 amino acids long. The V and J ends lost 4 bases and 6 bases, in that order; junction bases with no gene match: 8. Study-wide points: Later genetic work tied a missense DCLRE1C variant to beta-chain V and J trimming.

This receptor was obtained from a man in his late teens or twenties in good health and CMV-seropositive. The V call is TRBV5-1, the J call TRBJ2-3; 10 bases fit TRBD1. The sample was PBMCs. CDR3 nucleotide sequence: TGCGCCAGCAGCCCGGGACAGGGGTTTCTGGATACGCAGTATTTT. Amino acid sequence: CASSPGQGFLDTQYF. Based on the CDR3 plus reference TRBV5-1 and TRBJ2-3, the full variable domain is KAGVTQTPRYLIKTRGQQVTLSCSPISGHRSVSWYQQTPGQGLQFLFEYFSETQRNKGNFPGRFSGRQFSNSRSEMNVSTLELGDSALYLCASSPGQGFLDTQYFGPGTRLTVL.